Sequencing of this T cell receptor (beta chain) was carried out in a study of cytomegalovirus exposure and HLA in healthy donors. Study-wide context: Earlier findings included nearly 120 million unique TCR beta sequences obtained from around 180 million T cells. Whole-study findings and limits: Fewer N-insertions than the roughly 670-donor mean were reportedly shown by an Asian-associated ancestry cluster in a later analysis. According to an earlier analysis, most TCR beta V segments yielded productive rearrangements about 90% or about 30% of the time.

Worth noting for this clone: Antigen specificity is unknown.

The PCR made use of 60 Vbeta and 13 Jbeta primers. Generated by immunoSEQ multiplex PCR, the TCRdb table keeps only in-frame clones and is missing some. The sample features 35,000 to 45,000 clones, with about 3.2% in its top ten. Germline V lookup: CDR1 GTSNPN, CDR2 SVGIG (reference sequence). The CDR3 has 13 residues. With 5 bases clipped from V and 6 bases from J, the junction kept 4 bases outside the gene matches. Sequencing used PBMCs. The chain is built from TRBV30 and TRBJ2-2; 9 positions agree with TRBD1. The clonotype originates from a woman under 40 in good health and CMV-seropositive. In nucleotides, the CDR3 is TGTGCCTGGGGGGGACAGGGCTCCGGGGAGCTGTTTTTT. It is translated as CAWGGQGSGELFF.